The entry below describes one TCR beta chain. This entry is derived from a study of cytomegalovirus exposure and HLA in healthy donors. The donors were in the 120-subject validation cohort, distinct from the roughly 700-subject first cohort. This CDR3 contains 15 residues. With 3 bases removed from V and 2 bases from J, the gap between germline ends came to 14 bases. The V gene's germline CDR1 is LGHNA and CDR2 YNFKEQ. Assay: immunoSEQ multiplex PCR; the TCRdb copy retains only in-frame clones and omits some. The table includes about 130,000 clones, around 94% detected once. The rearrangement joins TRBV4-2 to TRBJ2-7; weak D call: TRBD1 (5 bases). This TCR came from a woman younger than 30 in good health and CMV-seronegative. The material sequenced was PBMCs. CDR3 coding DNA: TGTGCCAGCAGCCAGACAGATCTGAGGACCTACGAGCAGTACTTC. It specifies CASSQTDLRTYEQYF.